This TCR beta chain was found in a study of cytomegalovirus exposure and HLA in healthy donors. Turning to the study itself: A data release that came early held 80 million to 95 million unique TCRs from HLA-typed donors. Study-level findings and limits: Later on, analysis showed that most CMV-associated TCR beta chains appeared to be HLA-restricted. For most TCR beta V segments, an earlier analysis put the productive rate at about 87% or about 30% of the time.

Vbeta (60) and Jbeta (13) primers were used in the PCR. Authors' methods: It was a later analysis that counted tens of millions of unique TCR beta chains, of which roughly 10 million were shared. Sequencing was performed with immunoSEQ multiplex PCR; in TCRdb, only in-frame clones are kept and a portion is missing. V and J calls and clone size follow that table, whereas D and trimming were derived from the DNA. The table includes fewer than 200,000 clones, over 75% detected once. Regarding this clone: Its cognate antigen is unknown.

The V and J ends lost 4 bases and 10 bases, in that order; junction bases with no gene match: 8. CDR1 is SGHAT, CDR2 FQNNGV, per germline. This CDR3 has 15 amino acids. Sequenced input: PBMCs. This rearrangement joins TRBV11-2 to TRBJ2-1; 12 bases are a match to TRBD2. The clonotype was recovered from a woman in her 50s in good health and CMV-seronegative. The CDR3 coding sequence is TGTGCCAGCAGCTCAGGCTGGACTAGCGGGGAGGAGCAGTTCTTC. This encodes CASSSGWTSGEEQFF.